This paragraph reports one T cell receptor (beta chain). The antigen is not known. The junction shows a germline mismatch at one end, possibly a read error. The sample comes from a study of T cell repertoires in cytomegalovirus infection. Overall study: CMV epitopes, recently identified HLA-C-restricted and well-studied HLA-B-restricted, were used. Public signatures in TCR beta pointed to CMV infection and matching HLA type.

This CDR3 contains 12 residues. Germline assignment: CDR1 SGHNT and CDR2 YYREEE (reference sequence). Study-wide points: The ex vivo response showed dominance by HLA-C-restricted CMV-specific TCR beta clonotypes. Pooled public TCR beta family frequency picked out CMV carriers with the relevant HLA.

TCRdb recomputed calls from the reads with MiXCR, one row per CDR3 protein. The sample lists about 920,000 distinct CDR3 sequences, 25% to 40% occurring once. Specimen: cultured CD8+ T cells from PBMCs, collected from culture after CMV antigen stimulation. The chain recombines TRBV5-4 with TRBJ2-3, with D possibly being TRBD2 (5 bases). This clonotype originated in a human donor in good health (CMV status not recorded). Some clones in this sample may be carry-over from other donors' samples. CDR3 in amino acids: CASSPDGDMQYF. The CDR3 DNA follows: TGTGCCAGCAGCCCCGACGGGGATATGCAGTATTTT.